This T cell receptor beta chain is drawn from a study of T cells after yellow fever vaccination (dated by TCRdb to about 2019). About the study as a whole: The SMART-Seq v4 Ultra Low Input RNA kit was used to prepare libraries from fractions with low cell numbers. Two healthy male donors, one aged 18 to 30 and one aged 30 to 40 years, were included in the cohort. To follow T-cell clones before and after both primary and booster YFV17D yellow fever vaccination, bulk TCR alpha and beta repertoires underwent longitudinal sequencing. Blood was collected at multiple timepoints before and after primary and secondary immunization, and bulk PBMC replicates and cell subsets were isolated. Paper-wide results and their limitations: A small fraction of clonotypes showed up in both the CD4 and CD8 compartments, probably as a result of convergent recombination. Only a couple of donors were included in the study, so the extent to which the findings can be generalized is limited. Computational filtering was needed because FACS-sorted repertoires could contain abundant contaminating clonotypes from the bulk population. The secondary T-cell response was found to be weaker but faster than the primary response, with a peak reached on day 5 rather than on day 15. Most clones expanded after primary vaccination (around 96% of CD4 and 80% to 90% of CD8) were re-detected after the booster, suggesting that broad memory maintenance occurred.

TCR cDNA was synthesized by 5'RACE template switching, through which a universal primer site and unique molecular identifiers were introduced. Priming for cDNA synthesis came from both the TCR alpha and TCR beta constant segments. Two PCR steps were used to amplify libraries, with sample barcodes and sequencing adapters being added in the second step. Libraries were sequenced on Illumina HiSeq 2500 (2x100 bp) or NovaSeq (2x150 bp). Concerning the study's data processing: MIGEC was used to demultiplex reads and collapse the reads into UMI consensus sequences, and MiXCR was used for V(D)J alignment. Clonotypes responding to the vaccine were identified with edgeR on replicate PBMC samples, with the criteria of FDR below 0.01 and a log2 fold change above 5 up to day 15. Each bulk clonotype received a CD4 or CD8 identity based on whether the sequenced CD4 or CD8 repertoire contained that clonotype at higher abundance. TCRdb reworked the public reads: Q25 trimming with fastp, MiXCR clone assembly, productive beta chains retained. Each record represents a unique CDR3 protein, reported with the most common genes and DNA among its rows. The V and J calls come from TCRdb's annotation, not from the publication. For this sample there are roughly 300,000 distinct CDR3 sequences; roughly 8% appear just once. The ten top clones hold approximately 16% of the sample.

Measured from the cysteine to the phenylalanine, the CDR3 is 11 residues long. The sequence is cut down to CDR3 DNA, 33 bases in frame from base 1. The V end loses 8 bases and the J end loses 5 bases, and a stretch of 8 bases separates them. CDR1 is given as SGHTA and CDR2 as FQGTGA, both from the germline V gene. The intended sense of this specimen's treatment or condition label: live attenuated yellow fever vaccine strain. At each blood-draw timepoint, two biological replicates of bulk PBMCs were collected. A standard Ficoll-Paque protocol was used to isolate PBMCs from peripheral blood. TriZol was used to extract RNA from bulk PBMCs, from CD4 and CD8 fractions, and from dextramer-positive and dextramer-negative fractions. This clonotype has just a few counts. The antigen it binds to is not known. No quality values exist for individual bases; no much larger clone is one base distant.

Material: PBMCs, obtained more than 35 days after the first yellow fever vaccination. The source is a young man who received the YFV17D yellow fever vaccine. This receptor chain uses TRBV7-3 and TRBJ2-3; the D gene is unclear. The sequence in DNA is TGTGCCAGCCCTGTGGGAGATACGCAGTATTTT. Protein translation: CASPVGDTQYF.